What follows are 15 T cell receptor beta chains derived from one specimen sequenced in a study of memory CD4+ T cells and cytomegalovirus serostatus. The sort gate was single viable CD3+CD4+CD8-CD45RO+ cells for memory CD4+ T cells. Generated by immunoSEQ multiplex PCR, the TCRdb table keeps only in-frame clones and is missing some. The sample consists of 85,000 to 100,000 clones, roughly 80% of them appearing once. The specimen was memory CD4+ T cells from blood. The source is an adult in good health and CMV-seropositive.

This clone was found once. The V and J genes are TRBV2 and TRBJ2-4; TRBD1 is a possible D gene (6 bases). The CDR3 is made up of 15 amino acids. V was clipped by 7 bases and J by 6 bases, with 19 bases between them. CDR1 is SNHLY and CDR2 is FYNNEI in the germline V gene. The CDR3 DNA follows: TGTGCCAGCACCGTAGGGGGTAGGGCCCCAAACATTCAGTACTTC. Protein: CASTVGGRAPNIQYF.

This chain links TRBV6-5 with TRBJ2-3, with 7 bases matching TRBD1. There are 15 residues in the CDR3. Trimming removed 2 bases from V and 2 bases from J; junction bases left unmatched: 4. Per the germline V gene, CDR1 is MNHEY and CDR2 is SVGAGI. CDR3 residues: CASSYTQGTTDTQYF. The CDR3 DNA is TGTGCCAGCAGTTACACACAGGGGACCACAGATACGCAGTATTTT.

The chain recombines TRBV4-1 with TRBJ2-1; TRBD2 matches at 7 bases. Germline V lookup: CDR1 MGHRA, CDR2 YSYEKL. The CDR3 sequence is 17 residues long. Trimming cost V 4 bases and J 4 bases; bases outside gene matches: 13. The CDR3 bases are TGCGCCAGCAGCCCCTCAGTTAGCGGGCAAGGTTACAATGAGCAGTTCTTC. Translating it yields CASSPSVSGQGYNEQFF.

V gene TRBV19 combines with J gene TRBJ2-7; TRBD2 aligns across 9 bases. J lost 6 bases, V lost 3 bases, and 6 bases had no gene match. Looked up from germline, CDR1 is LNHDA and CDR2 is SQIVND (reference sequence). The CDR3 length is 14 residues. DNA of the CDR3: TGTGCCAGTAGTATTTTGGGACTAGCTGCCGAGCAGTACTTC. Translated: CASSILGLAAEQYF. The full variable domain, its missing parts supplied by reference TRBV19 and TRBJ2-7, is DGGITQSPKYLFRKEGQNVTLSCEQNLNHDAMYWYRQDPGQGLRLIYYSQIVNDFQKGDIAEGYSVSREKKESFPLTVTSAQKNPTAFYLCASSILGLAAEQYFGPGTRLTVT.

The gene calls are TRBV18 and TRBJ1-3; no firm D call. Germline CDR1 KGHSH, CDR2 LQKENI. Trimming took 5 bases from V and 3 from J, leaving 14 bases between them. This CDR3 has 15 amino acids. The CDR3 here is CASSSDIVIGNTIYF. The CDR3 bases are TGTGCCAGCTCATCCGACATTGTGATTGGAAACACCATATATTTT.

This rearrangement joins TRBV6-1 to TRBJ2-7; 8 nucleotides line up with TRBD1. V lost 10 bases and J lost 6; bases outside the gene matches: 8. Germline assignment: CDR1 MNHNS and CDR2 SASEGT. There are 12 residues in the CDR3. CDR3 sequence (DNA): TGTGCCACCTACGGGGACAGGCCCGAGCAGTACTTC. Translation: CATYGDRPEQYF.

This rearrangement joins TRBV28 to TRBJ1-1; D is perhaps TRBD1 (5 bases). Germline-derived CDR1 and CDR2 are MDHEN and SYDVKM. The CDR3 has 14 amino acids. Deletions cut 6 bases from V and 1 base from J, with 12 bases between. Here the CDR3 reads CASRSTGANTEAFF. The CDR3 nucleotides are TGTGCCAGCAGATCTACAGGAGCGAACACTGAAGCTTTCTTT.

This rearrangement joins TRBV25-1 to TRBJ2-3; 7 bases are a match to TRBD1. The length of the CDR3 is 14 residues. V lost 4 bases and J lost 2; bases outside the gene matches: 3. Germline CDR1 is MGHDK and CDR2 is SYGVNS. CDR3 bases: TGTGCCAGCAGTGTTGGGACAGCCACAGATACGCAGTATTTT. It encodes CASSVGTATDTQYF.

The V call is TRBV18, the J call TRBJ2-7; 7 bases are a match to TRBD1. The CDR3 runs to 15 residues. The germline V gene has CDR1 KGHSH and CDR2 LQKENI. J lost 2 bases, V lost 2 bases, and 6 bases had no gene match. Written as DNA, the CDR3 is TGTGCCAGCTCACCAGACCGACAGGGAGCCTACGAGCAGTACTTC. It codes for CASSPDRQGAYEQYF.

This clone occurred once. The chain carries TRBV19 and TRBJ2-7; 8 bases fit TRBD2. Trimming cost V 3 bases and J 1 base; bases outside gene matches: 5. Germline V gene lookup returns CDR1 LNHDA and CDR2 SQIVND (reference sequence). The CDR3 sequence is 15 residues long. This CDR3 reads CASSMGLGVSYEQYF. CDR3 sequence (DNA): TGTGCCAGTAGTATGGGACTAGGGGTTTCCTACGAGCAGTACTTC.

The chain employs TRBV7-6 and TRBJ2-5; D may be TRBD1 (5 bases). The germline V and J ends were trimmed by 2 bases and 5 bases, with 9 bases remaining between them. CDR3 length: 13 residues. Germline values: CDR1 SGHVS, CDR2 FNYEAQ. The CDR3, as DNA: TGTGCCAGCAGCTTACGACAGCAGGAGACCCAGTACTTC. Protein product: CASSLRQQETQYF.

The chain has TRBV28 and TRBJ1-1, with D uncertain. V was clipped by 7 bases and J by 1 base, with 10 bases between them. The germline V gene encodes CDR1 MDHEN and CDR2 SYDVKM. CDR3 size: 13 residues. CDR3 loop: CASNYNPNTEAFF. DNA for the CDR3: TGTGCCAGCAATTACAACCCGAACACTGAAGCTTTCTTT.

The chain combines TRBV19 with TRBJ2-6, with unresolved D. V dropped 7 bases and J dropped 0 bases, with 16 bases sitting between them. The CDR3 runs 17 residues. Per the germline V gene, CDR1 is LNHDA and CDR2 is SQIVND (reference sequence). CDR3 DNA sequence: TGTGCCAGTACCACACTGACACCTACCTCTGGGGCCAACGTCCTGACTTTC. This encodes CASTTLTPTSGANVLTF.

This clone was counted a single time. The same CDR3 arises from other DNA sequences in this sample as well. The chain links TRBV7-3 to TRBJ2-1; TRBD2 agrees at 9 bases. Per germline, CDR1 SGHTA and CDR2 FQGTGA. This CDR3 spans 15 amino acids. Unmatched junction bases numbered 0, after V lost 0 bases and J lost 3 bases. The CDR3 loop reads CASSLTSGGYNEQFF. As DNA, the CDR3 is TGTGCCAGCAGCTTAACTAGCGGGGGCTACAATGAGCAGTTCTTC. Full variable domain (missing parts from reference TRBV7-3 and TRBJ2-1): GAGVSQTPSNKVTEKGKYVELRCDPISGHTALYWYRQSLGQGPEFLIYFQGTGAADDSGLPNDRFFAVRPEGSVSTLKIQRTERGDSAVYLCASSLTSGGYNEQFFGPGTRLTVL.

The chain uses TRBV10-3 and TRBJ2-2; D is possibly TRBD1 (6 bases). The CDR3 has 15 amino acids. Germline CDR1 ENHRY, CDR2 SYGVKD. Trimming took off 4 bases at V and 3 bases at J, with 12 bases between the two ends. CDR3 nucleotide sequence: TGTGCCATCAGTGTGGGCAGGGGCTACACCGGGGAGCTGTTTTTT. This gives the protein CAISVGRGYTGELFF.